This is a list of T cell receptor beta chains from one sample in a study of Tregs in tolerant kidney transplant recipients. Some clones are missing from TCRdb's copy, which holds only in-frame ones; the method was immunoSEQ multiplex PCR. The table has nearly 95,000 clones, roughly 93% seen once. The source was CD4+ T cells from blood, collected before the transplant. The receptors were gathered from a human donor who received a combined kidney and bone marrow transplant. Both conserved end residues are trimmed from each CDR3. The D gene is left open where the match is weak.

D,J,V,CDR3
TRBD1,TRBJ2-7,TRBV5-1,ASSSNGQGIVYEQY
NA,TRBJ1-5,TRBV19,ASSIVTGSSNQPQH
NA,TRBJ1-6,TRBV6-6,ASRNEGGNNSPLH
TRBD1,TRBJ2-3,TRBV30,AWSTGGTDTQY
TRBD1,TRBJ2-7,TRBV19,ASSFSYRGYEQY
NA,TRBJ2-5,TRBV7-3,ASSPQTGERETQY
TRBD1,TRBJ1-6,TRBV5-6,ASSKDRGSSPLH
NA,TRBJ1-5,TRBV4-2,ASSQAWGESNQPQH
NA,TRBJ1-1,TRBV2,ASSDGGAGNTEAF
TRBD1,TRBJ2-1,TRBV5-1,ASSRGFTGGNEQF
TRBD2,TRBJ2-1,TRBV11-3,ASSFRASGQHNEQF
NA,TRBJ2-3,TRBV5-4,ASSPDRYTDTQY
NA,TRBJ1-6,TRBV30,AWSLARSSYNSPLH
TRBD2,TRBJ2-1,TRBV19,ASSMGGRVHNEQF
NA,TRBJ2-5,TRBV30,AWSTQYQETQY
NA,TRBJ2-7,TRBV29-1,SIGQSSYEQY
NA,TRBJ2-4,TRBV6-1,ASSEEDSRNIQY
NA,TRBJ2-1,TRBV7-6,ASSLQQVGADNEQF
TRBD2,TRBJ2-7,TRBV7-9,ASSNLISGGKTYEQY
TRBD2,TRBJ2-1,TRBV29-1,SVPWPSGSYNEQF
TRBD2,TRBJ2-1,TRBV4-1,ASSRRLAGEDNEQF
TRBD1,TRBJ1-5,TRBV27,ASRHRDRDHSNQPQH
TRBD1,TRBJ2-7,TRBV6-1,ASDREIDHEQY
TRBD1,TRBJ2-1,TRBV20-1,SASRGHEQF
NA,TRBJ1-2,TRBV7-2,ASSFAEGDYGYT
TRBD2,TRBJ2-3,TRBV5-1,ASSLASTSGGPLGTDTQY
NA,TRBJ2-5,TRBV28,ASSFTTETQY
NA,TRBJ1-2,TRBV10-3,AISDGANYGYT
TRBD1,TRBJ1-1,TRBV30,AWSSILSGTANTEAF
TRBD1,TRBJ1-2,TRBV5-1,ASSPTGWNYGYT
NA,TRBJ1-2,TRBV6-5,ASSQGYGYT
TRBD2,TRBJ2-2,TRBV5-1,ASSLGLDLGELF
TRBD2,TRBJ2-2,TRBV6-5,ASGSGGANGELF
TRBD2,TRBJ2-3,TRBV5-6,ASSSTNPSGPSTDTQY
NA,TRBJ1-1,TRBV19,ASSTKRQANTEAF
TRBD2,TRBJ2-7,TRBV18,ASSPLAGAVEQY
NA,TRBJ2-2,TRBV9,ASSSTGSGELF